This T cell receptor beta chain came from a study of shared clonotypes between healthy human individuals. TCRdb's copy holds only in-frame clones and misses some; the assay was immunoSEQ multiplex PCR. Found here are 650,000 to 800,000 clones, about 92% of them singletons; the top ten hold about a quarter. Naive CD8 cells were CD45RO-negative, positively selected for CCR7, excluding terminally differentiated effector memory CD45RA+ cells. The V end was cut by 8 bases, the J end by 4 bases, with 17 bases between. Per germline, CDR1 SNHLY and CDR2 FYNNEI. CDR3 size: 14 residues. The clonotype was recovered from a man aged 25-45 years in good health. Sequencing input: naive CD8+ T cells sorted from blood. The chain joins TRBV2 to TRBJ2-5, with D unresolved. The CDR3: CASLDPEDGETQYF. The CDR3 nucleotides are TGTGCCAGCCTGGACCCTGAAGATGGAGAGACCCAGTACTTC. Complete variable domain (other parts from reference TRBV2 and TRBJ2-5): EPEVTQTPSHQVTQMGQEVILRCVPISNHLYFYWYRQILGQKVEFLVSFYNNEISEKSEIFDDQFSVERPDGSNFTLKIRSTKLEDSAMYFCASLDPEDGETQYFGPGTRLLVL.